These 20 T cell receptor beta chains came from one sample sequenced in a study of T cells in Graves' hyperthyroidism and ophthalmopathy. Using RNA transcripts as the source, TCR beta CDR3 regions were amplified. An initial round of RT-PCR targeting the TCR CDR3 relied on the HTBI primer set. A single record per CDR3 protein comes from TCRdb applying MiXCR to the multiplex PCR reads. The sample yields 650,000 to 850,000 distinct CDR3 sequences, around 20% seen once. Sequenced sample: blood. All receptors derive from a woman aged 50 to 60 with Graves' hyperthyroidism that later progressed to Graves' ophthalmopathy.

In this sample, this clonotype turned up many times. V usage is TRBV7-6 and J usage is TRBJ1-1, with D possibly being TRBD1 (6 bases). This CDR3 spans 15 amino acids. Trimming stripped 2 bases from V and 8 bases from J, with 18 bases between. Germline loops: CDR1 SGHVS, CDR2 FNYEAQ. The CDR3 spells CASSLRNTGLGEAFF. As DNA, the CDR3 is TGTGCCAGCAGCTTAAGAAACACAGGGCTAGGCGAAGCTTTCTTT.

This clonotype was found a few times. CDR3 bases: TGTGCCAGCAGCTTTTCAATTGGGGGCGAGCAGTACTTC. This encodes CASSFSIGGEQYF. V usage is TRBV5-5 and J usage is TRBJ2-7, with D perhaps TRBD1 or TRBD2 (5 bases each). From germline, CDR1 is SGHKS and CDR2 YYEKEE (reference sequence). V gave up 2 bases and J gave up 6 bases, with 12 bases separating them. The CDR3 is 13 amino acids.

This clonotype occurred many times. The chain links TRBV12-3 or TRBV12-4 to TRBJ2-5; D is unresolved. The CDR3 runs 12 residues. V was pared by 3 bases and J by 5 bases, with 7 bases between. The CDR3 protein is CASSFLGETQYF. The CDR3 DNA reads TGTGCCAGCAGTTTCCTAGGCGAGACCCAGTACTTC.

V and J are TRBV7-3 and TRBJ2-1; 9 nucleotides line up with TRBD1. This CDR3 has 15 residues. The V segment lost 4 bases and the J segment 9 bases; nucleotides outside the gene matches: 10. Germline V gives CDR1 SGHTA, CDR2 FQGTGA. CDR3 in DNA: TGTGCCAGCAGCTGGGGGGGACAGGGAAGGGGTGAGCAGTTCTTC. As protein: CASSWGGQGRGEQFF.

CDR3 nucleotides: TGTGCCATCAGTTATGACAGAGATCAGCCCCAGCATTTT. Its translation: CAISYDRDQPQHF. The chain is built from TRBV10-3 and TRBJ1-5; weak D call: TRBD1 (5 bases). Germline CDR1 reads ENHRY; CDR2 reads SYGVKD. V lost 5 bases and J 5 bases, leaving 10 bases between the germline ends. The CDR3 consists of 13 residues.

This clonotype was counted between two and nine times. This chain connects TRBV11-2 to TRBJ1-3, with a possible D match to TRBD1 (6 bases). The V end was cut by 6 bases, the J end by 0 bases, with 15 bases between. The CDR3 spans 16 residues. Germline CDR1 SGHAT, CDR2 FQNNGV. The CDR3 loop is CASSPVRGPSGNTIYF. CDR3 coding DNA: TGTGCCAGCAGTCCGGTGCGGGGGCCCTCTGGAAACACCATATATTTT.

This clonotype was detected ten times or more. This chain uses TRBV3-1 with TRBJ2-1; D remains unclear. The CDR3 is 14 residues long. Trimming took off 2 bases at V and 10 bases at J, with 15 bases between the two ends. Germline values: CDR1 LGHDT, CDR2 YNNKEL (reference sequence). CDR3 sequence (DNA): TGTGCCAGCAGCCAAAATGGTCCTTCGGAGGAGCAGTTCTTC. Translating it yields CASSQNGPSEEQFF.

The sample holds many counts of this clonotype. The J gene is TRBJ2-7, the V gene TRBV7-8; D might be TRBD2 (5 bases). The CDR3 consists of 14 residues. V was cut by 2 bases and J by 1 base, with 9 bases left in between. The germline V gene has CDR1 SGHVS and CDR2 FQNEAQ. The CDR3 reads CASSLSRGSYEQYF. The CDR3 nucleotides are TGTGCCAGCAGCTTATCCCGGGGTTCCTACGAGCAGTACTTC.

There are a few counts of this clonotype. In DNA, the CDR3 is TGTGCCAGCAGGAAGGACAGGGGGGTATACAATGAGCAGTTCTTC. This codes for CASRKDRGVYNEQFF. The rearrangement joins TRBV5-8 to TRBJ2-1; 10 nucleotides line up with TRBD1. CDR1 SGHTS and CDR2 YDEGEE come from the germline V gene. Losses at the gene ends were 5 bases for V and 4 bases for J; bases not matched to a gene: 6. The CDR3 has 15 residues.

This clonotype appeared many times. This chain connects TRBV18 to TRBJ1-2; D is possibly TRBD1 (5 bases). With 4 bases removed from V and 2 bases from J, the gap between germline ends came to 23 bases. The CDR3 totals 18 residues. The germline gives CDR1 KGHSH, CDR2 LQKENI. CDR3 nucleotides: TGTGCCAGCTCACATCGCGAGGGGTCTCTGTCTCTCAACTATGGCTACACCTTC. Translated, it gives CASSHREGSLSLNYGYTF.

The chain uses TRBV5-1 and TRBJ2-7; maybe TRBD1 (6 bases). This CDR3 has 16 amino acids. Germline V gene sequence: CDR1 SGHRS, CDR2 YFSETQ. V shed 0 bases and J shed 5 bases, with 18 bases lying between them. The CDR3 DNA reads as TGCGCCAGCAGCTTGGTCCCCGGGACAAAAAGGGACGAGCAGTACTTC. As protein: CASSLVPGTKRDEQYF.

This clonotype was observed many times. J is TRBJ2-7 and V is TRBV5-1; 7 bases fit TRBD1. The length of the CDR3 is 13 residues. V lost 3 bases to trimming and J lost 4 bases; unmatched junction nucleotides: 4. CDR1 and CDR2 (germline): SGHRS, YFSETQ. CDR3 in amino acids: CASSSTTGYEQYF. The DNA of the CDR3 is TGCGCCAGCAGCTCAACGACAGGGTACGAGCAGTACTTC.

The chain carries TRBV12-3 or TRBV12-4 and TRBJ1-6; weak D call: TRBD1 (5 bases). The CDR3 extends over 16 amino acids. Between the trimmed V and J ends, which lost 5 bases and 7 bases, there was a span of 18 bases. CDR3 residues: CASSLGPARENSPLHF. The DNA for the CDR3 is TGTGCCAGCAGTCTGGGGCCAGCACGGGAAAATTCACCCCTCCACTTT.

This clonotype was seen at least ten times. The chain couples TRBV30 to TRBJ2-1, with TRBD1 matching 7 bases. V lost 0 bases to trimming and J lost 9 bases; unmatched junction nucleotides: 5. Germline V gives CDR1 GTSNPN, CDR2 SVGIG (reference sequence). The CDR3 extends over 13 amino acids. CDR3: CAWSVRGGGEQFF. CDR3 in DNA: TGTGCCTGGAGTGTACGAGGGGGCGGTGAGCAGTTCTTC.

Many counts were recorded for this clonotype. The chain has TRBV3-1 and TRBJ2-1, with unresolved D. The germline V gene has CDR1 LGHDT and CDR2 YNNKEL (reference sequence). The CDR3 contains 17 residues. V was pared by 0 bases and J by 1 base, with 13 bases between. The chain's CDR3 is CASSQDEWGGSYNEQFF. For the CDR3, the DNA is TGTGCCAGCAGCCAAGATGAGTGGGGTGGGTCCTACAATGAGCAGTTCTTC.

In this sample, this clonotype turned up many times. CDR3 amino acids: CASSGTSYRHDEQFF. The CDR3 DNA reads TGTGCCAGCAGTGGGACTAGCTACCGGCACGATGAGCAGTTCTTC. The chain employs TRBV27 and TRBJ2-1; TRBD2 agrees at 9 bases. After removal of 5 bases from V and 8 bases from J, the junction contained 10 bases not matched to a gene. This CDR3 has 15 amino acids. CDR1 and CDR2 (germline): MNHEY, SMNVEV (reference sequence).

This clonotype was counted ten times or more. The chain joins TRBV9 to TRBJ2-7, with D perhaps being TRBD1 or TRBD2 (5 bases each). Germline V gives CDR1 SGDLS, CDR2 YYNGEE. The germline V and J ends were trimmed by 5 bases and 0 bases, with 12 bases remaining between them. The CDR3 loop spans 14 amino acids. The CDR3 DNA sequence: TGTGCCAGCAGTGTTGTGGGGGACTCCTACGAGCAGTACTTC. Its protein is CASSVVGDSYEQYF.

This clonotype appeared a few times. The chain carries TRBV20-1 and TRBJ1-3; the D is unclear. Between the trimmed V and J ends, which lost 6 bases and 4 bases, there was a span of 10 bases. Germline values: CDR1 DFQATT, CDR2 SNEGSKA (reference sequence). CDR3 length: 12 amino acids. CDR3 DNA: TGCAGTGCCGAGGGTGCCGGAAACACCATATATTTT. This sequence encodes CSAEGAGNTIYF.

The chain carries TRBV12-3 or TRBV12-4 and TRBJ2-4; 12 bases match TRBD2. V was pared by 4 bases and J by 9 bases, with 10 bases of the junction left unmatched. This CDR3 comprises 16 residues. Here the CDR3 DNA reads TGTGCCAGCAGTTCAAGGACTAGCGGGGCTATAAGCATTCAGTACTTC. Translating it yields CASSSRTSGAISIQYF.

This clonotype was recorded many times. This chain uses TRBV7-9 with TRBJ1-1, with 7 positions matching TRBD1. The CDR3 covers 17 residues. The junction had 9 bases not matched to a gene; V was cut back by 1 base and J by 1 base. CDR1 and CDR2 (germline): SEHNR, FQNEAQ (reference sequence). CDR3 coding DNA: TGTGCCAGCAGCTTAGAGCAGGGGGGGTATCCGAACACTGAAGCTTTCTTT. It yields the protein CASSLEQGGYPNTEAFF.